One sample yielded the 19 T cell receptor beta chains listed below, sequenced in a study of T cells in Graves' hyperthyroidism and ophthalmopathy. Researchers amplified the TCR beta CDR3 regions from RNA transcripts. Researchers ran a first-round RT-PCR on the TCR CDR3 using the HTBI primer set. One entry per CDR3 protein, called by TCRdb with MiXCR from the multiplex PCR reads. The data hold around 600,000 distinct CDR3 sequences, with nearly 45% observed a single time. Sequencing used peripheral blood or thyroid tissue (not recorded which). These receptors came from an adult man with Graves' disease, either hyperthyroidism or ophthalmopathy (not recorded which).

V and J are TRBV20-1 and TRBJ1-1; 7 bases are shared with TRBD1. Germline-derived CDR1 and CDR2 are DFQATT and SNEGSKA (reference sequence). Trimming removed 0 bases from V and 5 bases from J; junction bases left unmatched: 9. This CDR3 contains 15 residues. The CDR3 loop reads CSARDARGQVTEAFF. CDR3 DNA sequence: TGCAGTGCTAGAGATGCGAGGGGGCAAGTAACTGAAGCTTTCTTT.

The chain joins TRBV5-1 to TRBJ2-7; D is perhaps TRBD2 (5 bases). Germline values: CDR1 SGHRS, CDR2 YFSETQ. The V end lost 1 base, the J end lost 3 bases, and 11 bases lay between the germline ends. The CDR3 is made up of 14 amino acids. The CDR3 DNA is TGCGCCAGCAGCTTGCTGACGGGGAACTACGAGCAGTACTTC. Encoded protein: CASSLLTGNYEQYF.

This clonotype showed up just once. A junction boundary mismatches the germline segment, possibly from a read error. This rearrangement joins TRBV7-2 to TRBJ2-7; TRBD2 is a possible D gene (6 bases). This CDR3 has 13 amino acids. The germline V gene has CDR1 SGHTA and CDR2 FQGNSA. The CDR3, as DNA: TGTGCCAGCAGCTTAGAAGTATCTAGCGAGCAGCACTTC. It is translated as CASSLEVSSEQHF.

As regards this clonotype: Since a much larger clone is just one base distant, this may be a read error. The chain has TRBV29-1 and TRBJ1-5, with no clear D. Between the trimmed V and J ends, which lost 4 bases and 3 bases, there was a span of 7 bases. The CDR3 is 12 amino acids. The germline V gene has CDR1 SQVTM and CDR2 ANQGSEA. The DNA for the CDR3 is TGCAGCGTTGCGGTGGACAATCAGCCCCAGCATTTT. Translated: CSVAVDNQPQHF.

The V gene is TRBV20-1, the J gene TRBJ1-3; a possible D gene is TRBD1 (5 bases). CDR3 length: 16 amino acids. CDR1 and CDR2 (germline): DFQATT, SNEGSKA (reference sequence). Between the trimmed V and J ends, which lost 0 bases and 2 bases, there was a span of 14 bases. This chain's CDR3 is CSARDAGFSAGNTIYF. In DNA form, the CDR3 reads TGCAGTGCTAGAGATGCAGGGTTCTCGGCTGGAAACACCATATATTTT.

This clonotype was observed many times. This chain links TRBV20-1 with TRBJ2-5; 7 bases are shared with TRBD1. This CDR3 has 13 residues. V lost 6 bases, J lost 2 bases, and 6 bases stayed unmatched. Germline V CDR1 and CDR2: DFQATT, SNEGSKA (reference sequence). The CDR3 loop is CSATKQGQETQYF. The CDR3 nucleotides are TGCAGTGCAACGAAACAGGGGCAAGAGACCCAGTACTTC.

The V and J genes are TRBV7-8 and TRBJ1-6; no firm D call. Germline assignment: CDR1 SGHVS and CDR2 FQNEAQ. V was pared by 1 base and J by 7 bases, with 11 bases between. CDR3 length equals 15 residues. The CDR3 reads CASSLVEAGNSPLHF. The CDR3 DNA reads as TGTGCCAGCAGCTTAGTAGAGGCCGGGAATTCACCCCTCCACTTT.

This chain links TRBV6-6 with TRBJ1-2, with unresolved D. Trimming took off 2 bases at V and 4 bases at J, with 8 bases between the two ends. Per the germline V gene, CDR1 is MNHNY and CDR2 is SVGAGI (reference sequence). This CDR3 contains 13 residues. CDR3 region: CASSYRETYGYTF. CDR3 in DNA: TGTGCCAGCAGTTACCGGGAAACCTATGGCTACACCTTC.

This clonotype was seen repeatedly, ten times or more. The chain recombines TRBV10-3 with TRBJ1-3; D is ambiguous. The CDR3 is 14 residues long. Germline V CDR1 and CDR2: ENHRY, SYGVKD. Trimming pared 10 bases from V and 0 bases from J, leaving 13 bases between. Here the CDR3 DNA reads TGTGCCACTCAAGACTGGAGCTCTGGAAACACCATATATTTT. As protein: CATQDWSSGNTIYF.

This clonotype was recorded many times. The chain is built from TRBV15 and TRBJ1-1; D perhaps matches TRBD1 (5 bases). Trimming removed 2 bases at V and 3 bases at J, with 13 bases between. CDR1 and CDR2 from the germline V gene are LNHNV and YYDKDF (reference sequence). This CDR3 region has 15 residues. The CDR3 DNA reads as TGTGCCACCAGCAGATTGGGGGGTGGGGACACTGAAGCTTTCTTT. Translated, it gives CATSRLGGGDTEAFF.

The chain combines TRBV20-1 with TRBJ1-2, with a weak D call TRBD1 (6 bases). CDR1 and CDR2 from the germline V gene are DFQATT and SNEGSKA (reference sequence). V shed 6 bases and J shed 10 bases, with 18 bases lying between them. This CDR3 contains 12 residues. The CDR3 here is CSATELQGDYTF. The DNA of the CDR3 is TGCAGTGCGACTGAGCTACAGGGCGACTACACCTTC.

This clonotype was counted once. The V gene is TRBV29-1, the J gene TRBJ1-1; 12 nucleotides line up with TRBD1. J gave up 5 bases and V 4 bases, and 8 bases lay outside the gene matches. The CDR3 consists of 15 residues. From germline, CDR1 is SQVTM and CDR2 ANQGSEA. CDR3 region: CSVGGTGGFYTEAFF. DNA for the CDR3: TGCAGCGTTGGGGGGACAGGGGGCTTTTATACTGAAGCTTTCTTT.

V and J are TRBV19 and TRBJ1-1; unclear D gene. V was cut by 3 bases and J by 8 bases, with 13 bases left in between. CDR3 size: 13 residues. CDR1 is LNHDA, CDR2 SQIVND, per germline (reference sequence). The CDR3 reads CASSIIVGSEAFF. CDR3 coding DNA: TGTGCCAGTAGTATTATTGTCGGTTCAGAAGCTTTCTTT.

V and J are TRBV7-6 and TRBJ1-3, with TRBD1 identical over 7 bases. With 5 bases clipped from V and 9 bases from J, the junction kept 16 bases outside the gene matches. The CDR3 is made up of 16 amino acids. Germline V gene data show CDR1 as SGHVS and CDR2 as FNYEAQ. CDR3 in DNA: TGTGCCAGCAGCCCGGAACCGACAGGGCCCCAAAGCACCATATATTTT. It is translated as CASSPEPTGPQSTIYF. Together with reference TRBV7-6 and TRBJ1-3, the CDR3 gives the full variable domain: GAGVSQSPRYKVTKRGQDVALRCDPISGHVSLYWYRQALGQGPEFLTYFNYEAQQDKSGLPNDRFSAERPEGSISTLTIQRTEQRDSAMYRCASSPEPTGPQSTIYFGEGSWLTVV.

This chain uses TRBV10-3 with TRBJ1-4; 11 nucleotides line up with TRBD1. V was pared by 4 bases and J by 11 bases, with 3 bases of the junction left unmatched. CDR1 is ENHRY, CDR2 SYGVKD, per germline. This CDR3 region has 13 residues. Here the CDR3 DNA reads TGTGCCATCAGTGTGAGGGACAGGGGGAAACTGTTTTTT. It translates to CAISVRDRGKLFF.

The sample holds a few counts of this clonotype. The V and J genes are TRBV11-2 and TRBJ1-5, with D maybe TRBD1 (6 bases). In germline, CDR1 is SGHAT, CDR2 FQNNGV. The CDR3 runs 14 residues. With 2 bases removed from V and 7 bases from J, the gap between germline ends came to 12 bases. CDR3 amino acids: CASSLLGGGQPQHF. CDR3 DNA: TGTGCCAGCAGCTTATTGGGGGGCGGACAGCCCCAGCATTTT.

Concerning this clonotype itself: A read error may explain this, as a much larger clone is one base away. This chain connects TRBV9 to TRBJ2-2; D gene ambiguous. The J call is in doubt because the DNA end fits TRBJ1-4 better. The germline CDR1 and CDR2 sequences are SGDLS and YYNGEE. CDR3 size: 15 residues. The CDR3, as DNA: TGTGCCAGCAGCGTAACCGCGACTTTTAATGAAAAACTGTTTTTT. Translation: CASSVTATFNEKLFF.

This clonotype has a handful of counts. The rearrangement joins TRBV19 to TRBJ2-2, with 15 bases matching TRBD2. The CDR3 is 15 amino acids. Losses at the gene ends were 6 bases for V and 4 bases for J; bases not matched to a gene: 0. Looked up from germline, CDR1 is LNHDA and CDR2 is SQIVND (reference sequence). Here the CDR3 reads CASRGLAGGTGELFF. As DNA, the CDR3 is TGTGCCAGTAGGGGACTAGCGGGGGGCACCGGGGAGCTGTTTTTT.

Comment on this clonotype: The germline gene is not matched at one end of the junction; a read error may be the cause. The CDR3 DNA is TGTGCCAGCAGTGGACAGTCCTACAAGCAGTACTTC. Translating gives CASSGQSYKQYF. The chain employs TRBV2 and TRBJ2-7; tentatively, D is TRBD1 (5 bases). The germline CDR1 and CDR2 sequences are SNHLY and FYNNEI. The CDR3 extends over 12 amino acids.